This entry lists 20 T cell receptor beta chains sequenced from one sample in a study of cytomegalovirus exposure and HLA in healthy donors. The study ran its PCR with 60 Vbeta and 13 Jbeta primers. Here immunoSEQ multiplex PCR was the method, and the copy in TCRdb shows in-frame clones only, minus some. The sample shows around 100,000 clones, roughly 80% of them seen only once. The sequenced sample consisted of PBMCs. These receptor sequences come from a female donor in good health and CMV-seropositive.

The table lists this clone with a count of one. The CDR3 here is CASSRDSEAFF. The CDR3 DNA reads as TGTGCCAGCAGCCGCGACAGTGAAGCTTTCTTT. V and J are TRBV2 and TRBJ1-1; possible D gene TRBD1, 5 bases. There are 11 residues in the CDR3. CDR1 and CDR2 from the germline V gene are SNHLY and FYNNEI. The germline V and J ends were trimmed by 6 bases and 7 bases, with 9 bases remaining between them.

J is TRBJ2-7 and V is TRBV9; weak D call: TRBD2 (7 bases). The germline CDR1 and CDR2 sequences are SGDLS and YYNGEE. This CDR3 comprises 13 residues. Trimming removed 6 bases at V and 6 bases at J, with 16 bases between. CDR3 sequence: CASNPEGGVEQYF. DNA of the CDR3: TGTGCCAGCAACCCCGAGGGGGGGGTCGAGCAGTACTTC. The full variable domain, completed using reference TRBV9 and TRBJ2-7, is DSGVTQTPKHLITATGQRVTLRCSPRSGDLSVYWYQQSLDQGLQFLIQYYNGEERAKGNILERFSAQQFPDLHSELNLSSLELGDSALYFCASNPEGGVEQYFGPGTRLTVT.

The chain employs TRBV30 and TRBJ1-6; no firm D call. The ends were cut back, 1 base at V and 14 bases at J, with 12 bases in the middle. Germline assignment: CDR1 GTSNPN and CDR2 SVGIG (reference sequence). This CDR3 comprises 12 residues. For the CDR3, the DNA is TGTGCCTGGAGTGCGGACGGACTCACCCTCCACTTT. It translates to CAWSADGLTLHF.

CDR3 residues: CASGLGDTSNQPQHF. In DNA, the CDR3 is TGTGCTAGTGGTTTGGGGGACACAAGCAATCAGCCCCAGCATTTT. The gene calls are TRBV12-5 and TRBJ1-5; D is perhaps TRBD1 (6 bases). Germline CDR1 reads LGHNT; CDR2 reads FRNRAP. This CDR3 has 15 amino acids. V lost 1 base, J lost 1 base, and 8 bases lay in between.

This clone was detected only once. The chain links TRBV15 to TRBJ1-4; TRBD1 matches 7 bases. Germline-derived CDR1 and CDR2 are LNHNV and YYDKDF (reference sequence). Unmatched junction bases numbered 2, after V lost 3 bases and J lost 7 bases. The CDR3 runs 13 residues. The CDR3 DNA reads as TGTGCCACCAGCAGGCGACAGGGTGAAAAACTGTTTTTT. Its translation is CATSRRQGEKLFF. The entire variable domain, with the rest obtained from reference TRBV15 and TRBJ1-4, is as follows: DAMVIQNPRYQVTQFGKPVTLSCSQTLNHNVMYWYQQKSSQAPKLLFHYYDKDFNNEADTPDNFQSRRPNTSFCFLDIRSPGLGDTAMYLCATSRRQGEKLFFGSGTQLSVL.

The rearrangement uses TRBV5-1 and TRBJ1-3, with 9 bases that match TRBD1. CDR3 length equals 14 residues. The germline V gene encodes CDR1 SGHRS and CDR2 YFSETQ. Trimming cost V 4 bases and J 8 bases; bases outside gene matches: 7. The CDR3: CASSPRTGADTIYF. The CDR3 DNA reads TGCGCCAGCAGCCCACGGACAGGGGCAGACACCATATATTTT. The whole variable domain, filled in from reference TRBV5-1 and TRBJ1-3, reads KAGVTQTPRYLIKTRGQQVTLSCSPISGHRSVSWYQQTPGQGLQFLFEYFSETQRNKGNFPGRFSGRQFSNSRSEMNVSTLELGDSALYLCASSPRTGADTIYFGEGSWLTVV.

This clone was counted once. The CDR3 region has the DNA TGCGCCAGCAGCCAAGATAACAGGGGGAACTATGGCTACACCTTC. Amino acid sequence: CASSQDNRGNYGYTF. The genes are TRBV4-1 and TRBJ1-2; 8 bases fit TRBD1. This CDR3 is built from 15 residues. Trimming at V came to 0 bases and at J to 2 bases, leaving 2 bases not matched to a gene. Germline V CDR1 and CDR2: MGHRA, YSYEKL.

J is TRBJ2-7 and V is TRBV10-3, with 8 bases that match TRBD1. The CDR3 is made up of 16 amino acids. J lost 3 bases, V lost 11 bases, and 18 bases had no gene match. Per germline, CDR1 ENHRY and CDR2 SYGVKD. This chain's CDR3 is CAARPAGQGKDYEQYF. In DNA form, the CDR3 reads TGTGCCGCCAGGCCGGCTGGACAGGGTAAGGACTACGAGCAGTACTTC.

The chain employs TRBV27 and TRBJ1-5, with D perhaps TRBD1 (6 bases). V was clipped by 3 bases and J by 2 bases, with 14 bases between them. This CDR3 contains 16 residues. The germline V gene encodes CDR1 MNHEY and CDR2 SMNVEV (reference sequence). This chain's CDR3 is CASSFLQGLGNQPQHF. In DNA form, the CDR3 reads TGTGCCAGCAGTTTCCTGCAGGGGTTGGGCAATCAGCCCCAGCATTTT.

The chain has TRBV5-4 and TRBJ2-2, with D possibly matching TRBD1 (5 bases). Trimming left V 4 bases short and J 6 bases short, with 16 bases between. Germline assignment: CDR1 SGHNT and CDR2 YYREEE (reference sequence). This CDR3 region has 15 residues. The CDR3 nucleotides are TGTGCCAGCAGCATGGACACTCAAGGGGCCGGGGAGCTGTTTTTT. Its translation: CASSMDTQGAGELFF.

The chain links TRBV6-1 to TRBJ1-5; D is possibly TRBD1 (5 bases). The ends were cut back, 6 bases at V and 2 bases at J, with 14 bases in the middle. The germline gives CDR1 MNHNS, CDR2 SASEGT. There are 15 residues in the CDR3. DNA of the CDR3: TGTGCCAGCAGCGCCGCCCGGGGGGGCAATCAGCCCCAGCATTTT. Translating gives CASSAARGGNQPQHF.

The chain links TRBV7-8 to TRBJ1-2; D gene ambiguous. Germline loops: CDR1 SGHVS, CDR2 FQNEAQ. There are 15 residues in the CDR3. V lost 1 base, J lost 5 bases, and 14 bases lay in between. The CDR3 DNA sequence: TGTGCCAGCAGCTTAGTTGCAGGTCGGCCTTATGGCTACACCTTC. It yields the protein CASSLVAGRPYGYTF.

V and J are TRBV28 and TRBJ1-2, with 7 bases fitting TRBD1. The CDR3 length is 17 residues. The V and J ends lost 5 bases and 0 bases, in that order; junction bases with no gene match: 12. Germline V CDR1 and CDR2: MDHEN, SYDVKM. The CDR3: CASSPHRGAVSNYGYTF. CDR3 nucleotides: TGTGCCAGCAGTCCTCACAGGGGCGCCGTCTCTAACTATGGCTACACCTTC.

The rearrangement uses TRBV19 and TRBJ1-5; D unresolved. Germline CDR1 LNHDA, CDR2 SQIVND (reference sequence). The V gene lost 6 bases and the J gene lost 2 bases, with 11 bases spanning the gap. The CDR3 extends over 14 amino acids. The CDR3 here is CASSFEQGNQPQHF. DNA for the CDR3: TGTGCCAGTAGCTTTGAGCAGGGCAATCAGCCCCAGCATTTT.

This clone was observed a handful of times. The chain combines TRBV30 with TRBJ1-2; D remains unclear. This CDR3 is 14 amino acids long. Between the trimmed V and J ends, which lost 5 bases and 5 bases, there was a span of 18 bases. Germline CDR1 GTSNPN, CDR2 SVGIG (reference sequence). CDR3 in amino acids: CAWSGRADLYGYTF. In DNA, the CDR3 is TGTGCCTGGTCGGGGAGGGCGGATTTGTATGGCTACACCTTC.

The chain is built from TRBV5-4 and TRBJ2-2, with a tentative D call TRBD2 (6 bases). V was pared by 0 bases and J by 6 bases, with 9 bases between. The CDR3 has 14 amino acids. Germline assignment: CDR1 SGHNT and CDR2 YYREEE (reference sequence). The CDR3 DNA is TGTGCCAGCAGCTTGGCTTGGGGGGCCGGGGAGCTGTTTTTT. Amino acid sequence: CASSLAWGAGELFF.

This chain connects TRBV11-2 to TRBJ2-7, with TRBD1 matching 10 bases. With V trimmed by 4 bases and J by 7 bases, 13 bases remained unmatched. This CDR3 is built from 16 residues. Germline V gives CDR1 SGHAT, CDR2 FQNNGV. As DNA, the CDR3 is TGTGCCAGCAGCTCCCCGCTCGGGACAGGGGCTAGAGAGCAGTACTTC. This codes for CASSSPLGTGAREQYF. Together with reference TRBV11-2 and TRBJ2-7, the CDR3 gives the full variable domain: EAGVAQSPRYKIIEKRQSVAFWCNPISGHATLYWYQQILGQGPKLLIQFQNNGVVDDSQLPKDRFSAERLKGVDSTLKIQPAKLEDSAVYLCASSSPLGTGAREQYFGPGTRLTVT.

The chain combines TRBV5-1 with TRBJ2-7, with D perhaps TRBD2 (5 bases). Trimming removed 1 base at V and 5 bases at J, with 10 bases between. Germline CDR1 and CDR2: SGHRS and YFSETQ. This CDR3 has 13 amino acids. CDR3 region: CASSLLGGDEQYF. DNA of the CDR3: TGCGCCAGCAGCTTGCTAGGAGGCGACGAGCAGTACTTC. Full variable domain (rest looked up from reference TRBV5-1 and TRBJ2-7): KAGVTQTPRYLIKTRGQQVTLSCSPISGHRSVSWYQQTPGQGLQFLFEYFSETQRNKGNFPGRFSGRQFSNSRSEMNVSTLELGDSALYLCASSLLGGDEQYFGPGTRLTVT.

This clone was seen a single time. The chain combines TRBV5-6 with TRBJ2-7, with 9 nucleotides matching TRBD2. The CDR3 runs 15 residues. The germline V gene encodes CDR1 SGHDT and CDR2 YYEEEE. V was clipped by 4 bases and J by 2 bases; unmatched bases: 7. The CDR3 is CASSPDGGRAYEQYF. CDR3 in DNA: TGTGCCAGCAGCCCCGACGGCGGGAGGGCCTACGAGCAGTACTTC.

The chain is built from TRBV7-8 and TRBJ2-5, with 7 bases identical to TRBD2. Germline V CDR1 and CDR2: SGHVS, FQNEAQ. The CDR3 consists of 16 residues. J lost 0 bases, V lost 1 base, and 5 bases had no gene match. The CDR3 DNA follows: TGTGCCAGCAGCTTAGGTGGTAGCGGGCACCAAGAGACCCAGTACTTC. Its protein product is CASSLGGSGHQETQYF.